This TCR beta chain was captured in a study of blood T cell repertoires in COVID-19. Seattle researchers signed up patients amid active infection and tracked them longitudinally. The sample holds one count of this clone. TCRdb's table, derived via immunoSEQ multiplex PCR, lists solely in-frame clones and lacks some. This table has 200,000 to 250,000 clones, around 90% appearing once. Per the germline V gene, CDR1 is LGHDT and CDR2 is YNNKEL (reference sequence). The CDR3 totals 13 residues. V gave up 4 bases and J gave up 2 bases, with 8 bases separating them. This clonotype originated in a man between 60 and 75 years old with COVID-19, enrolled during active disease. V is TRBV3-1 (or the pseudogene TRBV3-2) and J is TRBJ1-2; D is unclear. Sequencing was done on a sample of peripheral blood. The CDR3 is CASSPLRNYGYTF. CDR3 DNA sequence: TGTGCCAGCAGCCCGCTTCGGAACTATGGCTACACCTTC.